The 17 T cell receptor beta chains reported below all come from one sample, sequenced in a study of shared clonotypes between healthy human individuals. Libraries were prepared by immunoSEQ multiplex PCR; TCRdb keeps only in-frame clonotypes and omits some of them. The sample lists hundreds of thousands of clones, around three quarters occurring once. Sequenced input: memory CD4+ T cells sorted from blood. The subset is: CD45RA-negative fraction. The source is a woman between 25 and 40 years old in good health.

This clone was picked up a small number of times. V and J are TRBV19 and TRBJ1-5; D might be TRBD1 (6 bases). The germline CDR1 and CDR2 sequences are LNHDA and SQIVND (reference sequence). V was trimmed by 4 bases and J by 7 bases, leaving 14 bases between them. The CDR3 has 14 residues. The CDR3 is CASSTNRDGQPQHF. CDR3 nucleotide sequence: TGTGCCAGTAGTACTAACAGGGACGGGCAGCCCCAGCATTTT.

CDR3 sequence reads: CSVRPRQETQYF. CDR3 sequence (DNA): TGCAGCGTAAGGCCGAGACAAGAGACCCAGTACTTC. The chain couples TRBV29-1 to TRBJ2-5; the D is unclear. The germline gives CDR1 SQVTM, CDR2 ANQGSEA. Trimming took off 6 bases at V and 2 bases at J, with 10 bases between the two ends. This CDR3 is 12 amino acids long. Together with reference TRBV29-1 and TRBJ2-5, the CDR3 gives the full variable domain: SAVISQKPSRDICQRGTSLTIQCQVDSQVTMMFWYRQQPGQSLTLIATANQGSEATYESGFVIDKFPISRPNLTFSTLTVSNMSPEDSSIYLCSVRPRQETQYFGPGTRLLVL.

This clone was detected only once. The chain carries TRBV6-1 and TRBJ2-2; TRBD2 aligns across 9 bases. This CDR3 is 15 amino acids long. V was pared by 5 bases and J by 2 bases, with 3 bases of the junction left unmatched. The germline CDR1 and CDR2 sequences are MNHNS and SASEGT. The DNA of the CDR3 is TGTGCCAGCAGTCAGCGGGGGGCTAACACCGGGGAGCTGTTTTTT. Translated, it gives CASSQRGANTGELFF.

The rearrangement joins TRBV6-5 to TRBJ1-6; D possibly corresponds to TRBD1 (6 bases). Germline-derived CDR1 and CDR2 are MNHEY and SVGAGI. V was clipped by 4 bases and J by 10 bases, with 14 bases between them. The CDR3 is 14 amino acids. The CDR3 nucleotides read TGTGCCAGCAGTTCCAGGGGTTCGTACTCACCCCTCCACTTT. This sequence encodes CASSSRGSYSPLHF.

The rearrangement uses TRBV19 and TRBJ2-1; the match to TRBD2 covers 10 bases. The CDR3 extends over 15 amino acids. Trimming at V came to 7 bases and at J to 10 bases, leaving 13 bases not matched to a gene. Germline V CDR1 and CDR2: LNHDA, SQIVND (reference sequence). CDR3 residues: CASKEGAGGPREQFF. CDR3 sequence (DNA): TGTGCCAGTAAAGAAGGAGCGGGAGGGCCTCGCGAGCAGTTCTTC.

Remarks on this clone: A read error likely explains this, since a far larger clone differs by one base. This rearrangement joins TRBV7-9 to TRBJ1-1; 7 bases match TRBD1. The CDR3 runs 13 residues. With V trimmed by 5 bases and J by 4 bases, 4 bases remained unmatched. Germline V CDR1 and CDR2: SEHNR, FQNEAQ (reference sequence). The CDR3 DNA is TGTGCCAGCAGCCAGACAGGGAGCACTGAAGCTTTCTTT. As protein: CASSQTGSTEAFF.

This rearrangement joins TRBV7-9 to TRBJ1-4; TRBD1 is a possible D gene (5 bases). The V gene's germline CDR1 is SEHNR and CDR2 FQNEAQ (reference sequence). The CDR3 covers 14 residues. With 6 bases removed from V and 7 bases from J, the gap between germline ends came to 15 bases. Here the CDR3 DNA reads TGTGCCAGCAGGCCGGACCTGGGGGTTGAAAAACTGTTTTTT. Translation gives CASRPDLGVEKLFF.

This clone was counted at least ten times. DNA for the CDR3: TGTGCCAGCGCCGCACAGGGGGAAGAGACCCAGTACTTC. Its protein is CASAAQGEETQYF. The V gene is TRBV6-4, the J gene TRBJ2-5; 8 bases agree with TRBD1. CDR3 size: 13 residues. CDR1 is MRHNA, CDR2 SNTAGT, per germline. Trimming took 8 bases from V and 3 from J; bases not matched to a gene: 5.

This clone was found once. The rearrangement joins TRBV29-1 to TRBJ2-5; 9 bases map to TRBD1. Trimming took 6 bases from V and 3 from J; bases not matched to a gene: 2. Germline V CDR1 and CDR2: SQVTM, ANQGSEA. The CDR3 is 12 residues long. The CDR3, as DNA: TGCAGCGTCCGGACAGGGGAAGAGACCCAGTACTTC. Translated: CSVRTGEETQYF. Full variable domain (remainder filled in from reference TRBV29-1 and TRBJ2-5): SAVISQKPSRDICQRGTSLTIQCQVDSQVTMMFWYRQQPGQSLTLIATANQGSEATYESGFVIDKFPISRPNLTFSTLTVSNMSPEDSSIYLCSVRTGEETQYFGPGTRLLVL.

The rearrangement uses TRBV9 and TRBJ1-2; 8 bases are shared with TRBD1. Germline values: CDR1 SGDLS, CDR2 YYNGEE. The CDR3 length is 14 residues. Trimming at V came to 4 bases and at J to 9 bases, leaving 11 bases not matched to a gene. The chain's CDR3 is CASSNIRGLQRYTF. CDR3 coding DNA: TGTGCCAGCAGCAATATCAGGGGGCTGCAGCGCTACACCTTC.

This clone was seen only once. This chain uses TRBV30 with TRBJ2-3; D might be TRBD2 (6 bases). The germline CDR1 and CDR2 sequences are GTSNPN and SVGIG (reference sequence). This CDR3 comprises 13 residues. Trimming left V 3 bases short and J 6 bases short, with 13 bases between. The CDR3 here is CAWRRGLFDTQYF. The CDR3, as DNA: TGTGCCTGGAGACGCGGACTATTCGATACGCAGTATTTT.

This clone was recorded only once. The CDR3 here is CASSLAGTRNEKLFF. The CDR3 DNA is TGCGCCAGCAGCTTGGCCGGGACACGTAATGAAAAACTGTTTTTT. The J gene is TRBJ1-4, the V gene TRBV5-1; D is possibly TRBD1 (6 bases). CDR1 and CDR2 (germline): SGHRS, YFSETQ. The CDR3 is 15 amino acids. V lost 0 bases and J lost 4, with 10 bases in between.

The chain combines TRBV7-2 with TRBJ2-5; 13 bases align to TRBD2. There are 17 residues in the CDR3. Germline V lookup: CDR1 SGHTA, CDR2 FQGNSA. After removal of 4 bases from V and 5 bases from J, the junction contained 10 bases not matched to a gene. For the CDR3, the DNA is TGTGCCAGCAGCTCCGGACTAGCGGGAGTCTATTCGGAGACCCAGTACTTC. This gives the protein CASSSGLAGVYSETQYF.

This clone was recorded a few times. Within the sample, other DNA sequences also encode this same CDR3. J is TRBJ2-1 and V is TRBV2; 7 nucleotides match TRBD2. V lost 4 bases to trimming and J lost 1 base; unmatched junction nucleotides: 1. This CDR3 comprises 14 residues. Germline CDR1 reads SNHLY; CDR2 reads FYNNEI. This CDR3 is CASSGLASYNEQFF. The CDR3 nucleotides read TGTGCCAGCAGTGGACTAGCTTCCTACAATGAGCAGTTCTTC.

This clone was found many times. This chain connects TRBV7-3 to TRBJ2-1, with 7 bases identical to TRBD2. The CDR3 loop spans 14 amino acids. Germline CDR1 and CDR2: SGHTA and FQGTGA. The V and J ends lost 5 bases and 7 bases, in that order; junction bases with no gene match: 8. CDR3 bases: TGTGCCAGCAGCCCCGGACTAGTTGTTAATGAGCAGTTCTTC. Translating gives CASSPGLVVNEQFF. The variable domain in full, completed from reference TRBV7-3 and TRBJ2-1, reads GAGVSQTPSNKVTEKGKYVELRCDPISGHTALYWYRQSLGQGPEFLIYFQGTGAADDSGLPNDRFFAVRPEGSVSTLKIQRTERGDSAVYLCASSPGLVVNEQFFGPGTRLTVL.

The chain is built from TRBV29-1 and TRBJ1-4; possibly TRBD1 for D (5 bases). There are 13 residues in the CDR3. V was clipped by 7 bases and J by 3 bases, with 12 bases between them. Germline lookup yields CDR1 SQVTM and CDR2 ANQGSEA. CDR3 region: CSGAGTANEKLFF. In nucleotides, the CDR3 is TGCAGCGGAGCCGGGACGGCTAATGAAAAACTGTTTTTT.

V gene TRBV28 combines with J gene TRBJ2-4; 11 nucleotides agree with TRBD2. V gave up 7 bases and J gave up 6 bases; unmatched junction bases: 8. Looked up from germline, CDR1 is MDHEN and CDR2 is SYDVKM. CDR3 length: 15 residues. In DNA, the CDR3 is TGTGCCAGCATTCAAAGCGGGACTAGCGGAAACATTCAGTACTTC. It yields the protein CASIQSGTSGNIQYF.